This T cell receptor beta chain was documented in a study of cytotoxic CD8 clonotypes in ibrutinib-treated CLL. This clone was recorded a few times. Its specificity is unknown. Notes on the study in general: Clonality increased at ibrutinib response and stayed stable in sustained remission. At progression, however, it fell back toward baseline. Clonotypes that were public were uncommon, and they contracted or stayed stable on treatment.

The V and J ends lost 7 bases and 3 bases respectively, with 15 bases between them. The CDR3 spans 14 residues. The germline CDR1 and CDR2 sequences are SQVTM and ANQGSEA. T cells were sequenced at a targeted depth of 1 in 200,000 to 1 in 1 million. Profiling relied on immunoSEQ multiplex PCR, and the TCRdb table lists in-frame clones only, not all of them. The repertoire consists of about 92,000 clones, with 70% to 80% occurring once and the leading ten covering about 26%. The genes are TRBV29-1 and TRBJ2-2, with D possibly TRBD2 on 5 matching bases. Sequenced material: PBMCs, taken after 24 months of ibrutinib treatment. The TCR sequence derives from a human donor with chronic lymphocytic leukemia. DNA of the CDR3: TGCAGCGCCCTAAGGGAGACACACACCGGGGAGCTGTTTTTT. Protein sequence: CSALRETHTGELFF.